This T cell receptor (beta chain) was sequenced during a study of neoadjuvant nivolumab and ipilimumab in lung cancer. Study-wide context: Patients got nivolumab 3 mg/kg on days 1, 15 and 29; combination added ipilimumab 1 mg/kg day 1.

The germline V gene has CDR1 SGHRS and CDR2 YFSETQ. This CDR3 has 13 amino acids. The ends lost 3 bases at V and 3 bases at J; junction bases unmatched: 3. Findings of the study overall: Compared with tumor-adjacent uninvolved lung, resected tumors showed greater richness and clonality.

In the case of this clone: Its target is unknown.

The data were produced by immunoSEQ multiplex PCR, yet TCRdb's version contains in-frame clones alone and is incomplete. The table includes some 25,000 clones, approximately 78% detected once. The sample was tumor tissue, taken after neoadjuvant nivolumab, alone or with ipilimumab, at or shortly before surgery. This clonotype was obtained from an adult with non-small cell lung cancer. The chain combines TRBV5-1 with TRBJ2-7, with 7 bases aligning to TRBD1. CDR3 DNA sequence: TGCGCCAGCAGCTCAGGACAGGACTACGAGCAGTACTTC. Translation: CASSSGQDYEQYF.